This T cell receptor (beta chain) was recorded in a study of immune evolution from preneoplasia to lung adenocarcinoma. The overall study: HLA loss of heterozygosity: around 6.5% AIS, about 15% MIA, about 32% ADC, none AAH.

Produced via immunoSEQ multiplex PCR; TCRdb's table is partial and in-frame only. The sample has around 4,400 clones; roughly 87% are singletons. Resections took place in Japan or China from about 2013 to 2018. Germline V gene sequence: CDR1 SGDLS, CDR2 YYNGEE. The CDR3 is 14 amino acids. The V end was cut by 5 bases, the J end by 4 bases, with 15 bases between. In regard to this clone: No antigen is known for it.

Study-wide points: KRAS-mutant nodules had the highest T cell clonality. Normal lung had the highest top T cell clone frequencies.

The clonotype was recovered from a person aged 45-60 years with lung adenocarcinoma. Material for sequencing was FFPE invasive lung adenocarcinoma tissue. The gene calls are TRBV9 and TRBJ1-1; D remains ambiguous. The CDR3 sequence is CASSRTSKATEAFF. The CDR3 DNA reads as TGTGCCAGCAGTCGGACTTCGAAGGCCACTGAAGCTTTCTTT. The variable domain in full, completed from reference TRBV9 and TRBJ1-1, reads DSGVTQTPKHLITATGQRVTLRCSPRSGDLSVYWYQQSLDQGLQFLIQYYNGEERAKGNILERFSAQQFPDLHSELNLSSLELGDSALYFCASSRTSKATEAFFGQGTRLTVV.